This entry concerns a single T cell receptor (beta chain). What it binds is unknown. Next came a second PCR, run for about 7 to 12 cycles, which used a sample-barcoded 5' primer along with a J-beta primer mix. Every molecule of cDNA carried a tag from a template-switch adaptor with 12 random nucleotides. From the 5' RACE reads, TCRdb called clonotypes with MiXCR, one entry per CDR3 protein. Of about 770,000 distinct CDR3 sequences listed, approximately 44% are singletons. The data were taken from a study of blood T cells in healthy people across ages. Total RNA was isolated from each sample in quantities of at least 6 micrograms. The study's findings and limits: Leaving the PBMCs unsorted stopped any conclusive comparison of naive versus antigen-experienced cells. There was a strong correlation between TCR beta diversity and naive T cell percentage.

CDR1 is MDHEN and CDR2 is SYDVKM in the germline V gene. CDR3 length: 11 amino acids. The V end lost 10 bases, the J end lost 3 bases, and 10 bases lay between the germline ends. This receptor was identified in a man between 60 and 75 years old in good health. This chain uses TRBV28 with TRBJ2-7; the D gene could be TRBD1 or TRBD2 (5 bases each). Material for sequencing was blood. The DNA of the CDR3 is TGTGCCAACGGGGACGGCTACGAGCAGTACTTC. It codes for CANGDGYEQYF.